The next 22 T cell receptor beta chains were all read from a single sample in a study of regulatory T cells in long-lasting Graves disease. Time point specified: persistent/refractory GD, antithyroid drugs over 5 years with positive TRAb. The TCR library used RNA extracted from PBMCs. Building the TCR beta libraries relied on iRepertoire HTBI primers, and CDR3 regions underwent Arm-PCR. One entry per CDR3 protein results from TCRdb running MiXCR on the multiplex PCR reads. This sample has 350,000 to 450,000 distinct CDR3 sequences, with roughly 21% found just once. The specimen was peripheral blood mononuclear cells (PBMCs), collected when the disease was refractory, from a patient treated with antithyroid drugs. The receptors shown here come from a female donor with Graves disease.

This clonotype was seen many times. CDR3 protein: CAWSRPPGPVHF. As DNA, the CDR3 is TGTGCCTGGAGCCGCCCCCCAGGACCCGTGCATTTT. The V gene is TRBV30, the J gene TRBJ1-5; no clear D. The CDR3 covers 12 residues. Trimming left V 3 bases short and J 15 bases short, with 18 bases between. Germline V CDR1 and CDR2: GTSNPN, SVGIG (reference sequence).

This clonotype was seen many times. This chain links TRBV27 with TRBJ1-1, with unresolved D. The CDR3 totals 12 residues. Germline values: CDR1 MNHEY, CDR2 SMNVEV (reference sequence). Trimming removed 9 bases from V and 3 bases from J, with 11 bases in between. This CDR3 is CASRTVDTEAFF. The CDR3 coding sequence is TGTGCCAGTCGGACGGTCGACACTGAAGCTTTCTTT.

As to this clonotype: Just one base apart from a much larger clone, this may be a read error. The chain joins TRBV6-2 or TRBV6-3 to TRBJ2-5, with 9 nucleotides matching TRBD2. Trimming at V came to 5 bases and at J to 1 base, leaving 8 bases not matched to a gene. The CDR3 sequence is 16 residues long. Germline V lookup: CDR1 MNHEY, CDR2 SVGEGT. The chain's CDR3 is CASSPGLATIQETQYF. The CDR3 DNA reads TGTGCCAGCAGTCCCGGACTAGCGACGATCCAAGAGACCCAGTACTTC.

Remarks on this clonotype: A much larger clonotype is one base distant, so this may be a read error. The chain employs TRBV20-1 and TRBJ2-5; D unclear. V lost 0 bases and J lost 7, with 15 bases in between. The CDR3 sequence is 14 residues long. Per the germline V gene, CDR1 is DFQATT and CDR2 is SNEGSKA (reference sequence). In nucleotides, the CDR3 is TGCAGTGCTAGAGATCTAATGATGGTAGGGACCCAGTACTTC. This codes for CSARDLMMVGTQYF.

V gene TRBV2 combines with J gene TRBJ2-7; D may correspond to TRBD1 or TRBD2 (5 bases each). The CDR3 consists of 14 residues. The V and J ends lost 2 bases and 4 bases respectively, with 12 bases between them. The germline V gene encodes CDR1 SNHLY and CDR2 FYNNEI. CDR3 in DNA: TGTGCCAGCAGTGAATTGGGGACGGATTACGAGCAGTACTTC. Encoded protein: CASSELGTDYEQYF.

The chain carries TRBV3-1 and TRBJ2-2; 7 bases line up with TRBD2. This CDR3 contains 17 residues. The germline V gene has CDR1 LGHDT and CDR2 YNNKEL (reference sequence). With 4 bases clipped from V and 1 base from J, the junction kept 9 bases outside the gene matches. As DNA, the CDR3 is TGTGCCAGCAGCCCGATCGGGCTAGCGGAGAACACCGGGGAGCTGTTTTTT. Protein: CASSPIGLAENTGELFF.

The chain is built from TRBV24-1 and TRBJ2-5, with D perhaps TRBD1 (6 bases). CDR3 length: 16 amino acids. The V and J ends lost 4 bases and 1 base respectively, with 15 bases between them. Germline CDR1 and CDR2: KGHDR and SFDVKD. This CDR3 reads CATSDRTRDIQETQYF. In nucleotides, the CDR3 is TGTGCCACCAGTGACCGGACACGGGACATCCAAGAGACCCAGTACTTC.

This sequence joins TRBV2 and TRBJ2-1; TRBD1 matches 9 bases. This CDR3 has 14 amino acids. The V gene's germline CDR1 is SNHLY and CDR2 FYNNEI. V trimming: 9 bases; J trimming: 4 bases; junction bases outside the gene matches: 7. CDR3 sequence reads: CASYRGQGYNEQFF. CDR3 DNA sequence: TGTGCCAGTTATCGGGGACAGGGATACAATGAGCAGTTCTTC.

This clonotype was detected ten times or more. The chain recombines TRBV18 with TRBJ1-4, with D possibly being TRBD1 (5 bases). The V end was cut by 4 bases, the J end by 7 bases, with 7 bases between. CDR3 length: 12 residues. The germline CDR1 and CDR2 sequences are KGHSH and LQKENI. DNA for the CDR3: TGTGCCAGCTCACTCGGGACTGAAAAACTGTTTTTT. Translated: CASSLGTEKLFF.

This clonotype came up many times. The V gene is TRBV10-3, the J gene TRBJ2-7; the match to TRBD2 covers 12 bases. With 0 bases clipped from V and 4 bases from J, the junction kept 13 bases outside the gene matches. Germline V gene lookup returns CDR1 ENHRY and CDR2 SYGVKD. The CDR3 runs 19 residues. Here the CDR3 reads CAISESIILAGGNRYEQYF. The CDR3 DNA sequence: TGTGCCATCAGTGAGTCGATAATCCTAGCGGGAGGGAATCGGTACGAGCAGTACTTC.

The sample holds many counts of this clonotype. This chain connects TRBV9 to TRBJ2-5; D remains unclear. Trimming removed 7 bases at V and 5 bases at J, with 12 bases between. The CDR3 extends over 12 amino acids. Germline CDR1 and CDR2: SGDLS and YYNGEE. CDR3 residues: CASSPDGETQYF. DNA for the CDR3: TGTGCCAGCTCACCCGATGGGGAGACCCAGTACTTC.

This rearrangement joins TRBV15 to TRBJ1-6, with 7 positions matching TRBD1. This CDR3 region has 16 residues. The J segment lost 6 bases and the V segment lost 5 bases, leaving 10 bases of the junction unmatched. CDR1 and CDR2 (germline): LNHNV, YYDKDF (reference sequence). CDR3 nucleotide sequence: TGTGCCACCAGCTTGCGCCCCGGGACAGCTAATTCACCCCTCCACTTT. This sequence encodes CATSLRPGTANSPLHF.

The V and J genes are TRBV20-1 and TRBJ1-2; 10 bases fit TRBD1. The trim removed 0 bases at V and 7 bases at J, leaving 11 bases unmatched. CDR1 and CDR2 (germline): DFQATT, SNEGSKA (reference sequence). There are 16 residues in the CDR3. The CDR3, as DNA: TGCAGTGCTAGAGATACAGGACAGGGGGAAATAGGTGGCTACACCTTC. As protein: CSARDTGQGEIGGYTF.

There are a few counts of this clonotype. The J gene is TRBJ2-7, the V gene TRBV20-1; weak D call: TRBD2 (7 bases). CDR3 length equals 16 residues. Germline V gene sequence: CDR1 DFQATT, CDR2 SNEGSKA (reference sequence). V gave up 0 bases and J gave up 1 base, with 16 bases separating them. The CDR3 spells CSARDRIGRGSYEQYF. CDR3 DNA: TGCAGTGCTAGAGATCGGATAGGGAGGGGGTCCTACGAGCAGTACTTC.

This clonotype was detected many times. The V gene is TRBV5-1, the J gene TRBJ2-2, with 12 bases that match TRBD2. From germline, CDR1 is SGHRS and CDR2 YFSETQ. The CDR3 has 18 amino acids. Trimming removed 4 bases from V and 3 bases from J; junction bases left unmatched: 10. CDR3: CASSTLPLAGGDTGELFF. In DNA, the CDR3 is TGCGCCAGCAGCACGCTTCCTCTAGCGGGAGGGGACACCGGGGAGCTGTTTTTT.

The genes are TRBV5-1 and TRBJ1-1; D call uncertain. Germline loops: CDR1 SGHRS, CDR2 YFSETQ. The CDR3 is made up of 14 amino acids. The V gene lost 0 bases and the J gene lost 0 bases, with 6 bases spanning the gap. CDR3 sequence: CASSLAFLNTEAFF. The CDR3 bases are TGCGCCAGCAGCTTGGCTTTCCTGAACACTGAAGCTTTCTTT. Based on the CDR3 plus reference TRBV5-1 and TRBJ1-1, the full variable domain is KAGVTQTPRYLIKTRGQQVTLSCSPISGHRSVSWYQQTPGQGLQFLFEYFSETQRNKGNFPGRFSGRQFSNSRSEMNVSTLELGDSALYLCASSLAFLNTEAFFGQGTRLTVV.

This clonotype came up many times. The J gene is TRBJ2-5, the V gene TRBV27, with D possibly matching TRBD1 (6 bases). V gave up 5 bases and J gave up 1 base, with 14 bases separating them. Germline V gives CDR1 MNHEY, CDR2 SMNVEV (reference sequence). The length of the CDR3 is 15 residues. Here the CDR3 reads CASSPTRGGQETQYF. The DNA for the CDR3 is TGTGCCAGCAGTCCCACCAGAGGGGGCCAAGAGACCCAGTACTTC.

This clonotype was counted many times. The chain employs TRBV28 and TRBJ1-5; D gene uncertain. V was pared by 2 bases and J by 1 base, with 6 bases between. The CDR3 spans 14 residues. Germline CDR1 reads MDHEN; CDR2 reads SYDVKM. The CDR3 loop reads CASSLDQSNQPQHF. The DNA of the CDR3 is TGTGCCAGCAGTTTAGACCAGAGCAATCAGCCCCAGCATTTT. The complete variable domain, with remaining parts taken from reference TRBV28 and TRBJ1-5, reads DVKVTQSSRYLVKRTGEKVFLECVQDMDHENMFWYRQDPGLGLRLIYFSYDVKMKEKGDIPEGYSVSREKKERFSLILESASTNQTSMYLCASSLDQSNQPQHFGDGTRLSIL.

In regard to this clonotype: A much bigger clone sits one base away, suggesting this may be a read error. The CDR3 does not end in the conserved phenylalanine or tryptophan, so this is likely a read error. The CDR3 DNA is TGTGCCAGCAGTCCCCCGGGCTCAGAGACCCAGTACATC. It translates to CASSPPGSETQYI. The chain links TRBV28 to TRBJ2-5; D is undetermined. The CDR3 is 13 amino acids. In germline, CDR1 is MDHEN, CDR2 SYDVKM. Deletions cut 5 bases from V and 4 bases from J, with 11 bases between.

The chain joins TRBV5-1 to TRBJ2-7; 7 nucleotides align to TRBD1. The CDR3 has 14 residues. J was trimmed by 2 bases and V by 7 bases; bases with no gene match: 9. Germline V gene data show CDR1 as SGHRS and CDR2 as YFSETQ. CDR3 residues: CASQDREYPYEQYF. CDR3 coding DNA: TGCGCCAGCCAAGACAGGGAATACCCCTACGAGCAGTACTTC.

In DNA form, the CDR3 reads TGCGCCAGCAGCTTGGTTGGTGGACAGGGTATGCACGAGCAGTACTTC. It is translated as CASSLVGGQGMHEQYF. V gene TRBV5-1 combines with J gene TRBJ2-7, with 8 bases identical to TRBD1. After removal of 0 bases from V and 5 bases from J, the junction contained 10 bases not matched to a gene. This CDR3 contains 16 residues. Germline-derived CDR1 and CDR2 are SGHRS and YFSETQ. The full variable domain, in which reference TRBV5-1 and TRBJ2-7 provide the parts outside the CDR3, is KAGVTQTPRYLIKTRGQQVTLSCSPISGHRSVSWYQQTPGQGLQFLFEYFSETQRNKGNFPGRFSGRQFSNSRSEMNVSTLELGDSALYLCASSLVGGQGMHEQYFGPGTRLTVT.

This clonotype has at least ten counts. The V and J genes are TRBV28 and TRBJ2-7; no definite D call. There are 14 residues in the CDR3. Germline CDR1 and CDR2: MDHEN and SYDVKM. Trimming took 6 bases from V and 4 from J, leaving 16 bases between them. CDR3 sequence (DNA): TGTGCCAGCAGCTTGACCGGACGCAGATACGAGCAGTACTTC. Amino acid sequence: CASSLTGRRYEQYF.